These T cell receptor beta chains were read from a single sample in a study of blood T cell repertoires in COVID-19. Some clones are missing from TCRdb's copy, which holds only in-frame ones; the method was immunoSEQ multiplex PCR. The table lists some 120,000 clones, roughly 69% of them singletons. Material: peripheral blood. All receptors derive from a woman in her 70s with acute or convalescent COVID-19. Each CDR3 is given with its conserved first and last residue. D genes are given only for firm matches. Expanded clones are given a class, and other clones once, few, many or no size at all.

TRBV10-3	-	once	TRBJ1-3	CAIGSRGAGNTIYF	TGTGCCATTGGTTCCAGGGGAGCTGGAAACACCATATATTTT
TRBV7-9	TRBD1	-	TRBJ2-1	CASTPDRVNEQFF	TGTGCCAGCACCCCGGACAGGGTCAATGAGCAGTTCTTC
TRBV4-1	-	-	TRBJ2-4	CASSQAGHGNIQYF	TGCGCCAGCAGCCAAGCAGGACACGGGAACATTCAGTACTTC
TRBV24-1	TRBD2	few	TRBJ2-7	CATTDGPGLAGDFEQYF	TGTGCCACCACCGACGGGCCAGGACTAGCGGGAGATTTCGAGCAGTACTTC
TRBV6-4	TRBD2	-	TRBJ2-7	CASSDSEAGPSYEQYF	TGTGCCAGCAGTGACTCTGAAGCGGGGCCCTCCTACGAGCAGTACTTC
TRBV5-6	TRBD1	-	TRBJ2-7	CASSRDSYEQYF	TGTGCCAGCAGCCGGGACAGCTACGAGCAGTACTTC
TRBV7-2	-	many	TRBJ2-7	CASSPLPYEQYF	TGTGCCAGCAGCCCTCTTCCTTACGAGCAGTACTTC
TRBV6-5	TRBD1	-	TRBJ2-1	CASSRSDRVGNEQFF	TGTGCCAGCAGTCGTTCAGACAGGGTTGGGAATGAGCAGTTCTTC
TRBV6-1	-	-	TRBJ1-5	CASSESLTGRGQPQHF	TGTGCCAGCAGTGAATCGCTTACAGGGCGTGGGCAGCCCCAGCATTTT
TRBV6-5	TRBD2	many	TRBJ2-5	CASRDRDYVQETQYF	TGTGCCAGCAGGGACCGGGACTACGTACAAGAGACCCAGTACTTC
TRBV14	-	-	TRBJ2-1	CASSHKIAGQGRGNEQFF	TGTGCCAGCAGCCACAAGATTGCGGGGCAGGGTAGGGGCAATGAGCAGTTCTTC
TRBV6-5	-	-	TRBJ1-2	CASSYRRGNYGYTF	TGTGCCAGCAGTTACCGCCGAGGGAACTATGGCTACACCTTC
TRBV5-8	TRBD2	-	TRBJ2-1	CASSLYGLAGVVEQFF	TGTGCCAGCAGCTTATACGGACTAGCGGGGGTGGTTGAGCAGTTCTTC
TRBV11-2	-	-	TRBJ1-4	CASSSRELGLGEKLFF	TGTGCCAGCAGTTCCCGGGAGTTGGGATTGGGTGAAAAACTGTTTTTT
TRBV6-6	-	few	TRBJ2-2	CASSPAGFSGELFF	TGTGCCAGCAGCCCGGCGGGGTTTAGCGGGGAGCTGTTTTTT
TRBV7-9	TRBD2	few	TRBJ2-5	CASSPGTSSTETQYF	TGTGCCAGCAGCCCCGGGACTAGCTCTACGGAGACCCAGTACTTC
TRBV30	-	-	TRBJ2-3	CAQTRGSGPTDTQYF	TGTGCCCAGACGCGCGGCAGCGGACCCACAGATACGCAGTATTTT
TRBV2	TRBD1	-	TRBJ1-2	CASSDLTGARGYTF	TGTGCCAGCAGTGACTTAACAGGGGCTCGTGGCTACACCTTC
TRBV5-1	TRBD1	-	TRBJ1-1	CASSWDRGSEAFF	TGCGCCAGCAGCTGGGACAGGGGGTCTGAAGCTTTCTTT
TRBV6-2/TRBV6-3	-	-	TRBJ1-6	CASSYRSPGGTNNSPLHF	TGTGCCAGCAGTTATCGGAGTCCCGGTGGGACTAATAATTCACCCCTCCACTTT
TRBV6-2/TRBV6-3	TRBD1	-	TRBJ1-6	CASSSPGTGNSPLHF	TGTGCCAGCAGTTCCCCAGGGACAGGGAATTCACCCCTCCACTTT
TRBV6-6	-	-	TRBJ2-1	CASSYSVLRGDEQFF	TGTGCCAGCAGTTACTCTGTTCTCAGGGGTGATGAGCAGTTCTTC
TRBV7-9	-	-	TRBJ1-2	CASPSLGSGNYGYTF	TGTGCCAGCCCAAGCCTTGGGTCCGGGAACTATGGCTACACCTTC
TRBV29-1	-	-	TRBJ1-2	CSSSGTGDYGYTF	TGCAGCTCCTCCGGGACGGGAGATTATGGCTACACCTTC
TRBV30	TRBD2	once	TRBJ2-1	CAWSEGGSSNEQFF	TGTGCCTGGAGTGAAGGCGGGAGCAGCAATGAGCAGTTCTTC
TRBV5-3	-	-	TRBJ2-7	CARSTPQGSSYEQYF	TGTGCCAGAAGCACCCCCCAGGGTTCCTCCTACGAGCAGTACTTC
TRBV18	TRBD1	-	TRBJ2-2	CASSPEGARTGELFF	TGTGCCAGCTCACCAGAGGGGGCGCGCACCGGGGAGCTGTTTTTT
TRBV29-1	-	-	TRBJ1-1	CSVYRVEAFF	TGCAGCGTCTACAGAGTTGAAGCTTTCTTT
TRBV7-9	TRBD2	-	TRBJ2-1	CASSLVAGDSEQFF	TGTGCCAGCAGCTTAGTAGCGGGGGATAGTGAGCAGTTCTTC
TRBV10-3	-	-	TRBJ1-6	CAIRGDRGVNSPLHF	TGTGCCATCAGAGGGGACCGCGGGGTCAATTCACCCCTCCACTTT
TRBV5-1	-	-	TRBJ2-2	CASSMSTGELFF	TGCGCCAGCAGCATGAGTACCGGGGAGCTGTTTTTT
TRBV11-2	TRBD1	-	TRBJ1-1	CASSPSTGTDTEAFF	TGTGCCAGCAGCCCATCCACCGGGACAGACACTGAAGCTTTCTTT
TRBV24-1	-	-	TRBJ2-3	CATSGPAGANTDTQYF	TGTGCCACCAGTGGCCCCGCGGGGGCCAACACAGATACGCAGTATTTT
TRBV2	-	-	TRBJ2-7	CASTGGGQGYEQYF	TGTGCCAGCACCGGGGGGGGACAGGGCTACGAGCAGTACTTC
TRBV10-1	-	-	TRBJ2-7	CARAGWSYEQYF	TGCGCCAGAGCAGGGTGGTCCTACGAGCAGTACTTC
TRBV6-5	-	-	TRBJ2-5	CASSPGHGRETQYF	TGTGCCAGCAGTCCAGGACATGGACGAGAGACCCAGTACTTC
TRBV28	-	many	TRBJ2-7	CASSLLGLEQYF	TGTGCCAGCAGTTTGTTGGGACTCGAGCAGTACTTC
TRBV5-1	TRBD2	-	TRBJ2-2	CASMGGDTGELFF	TGCGCCAGCATGGGGGGGGACACCGGGGAGCTGTTTTTT
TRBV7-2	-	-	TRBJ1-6	CASEITSGYSPLHF	TGTGCCAGCGAAATCACGTCGGGGTATTCACCCCTCCACTTT
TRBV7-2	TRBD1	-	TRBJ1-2	CASSYRQGSNYGYTF	TGTGCCAGCAGCTATAGACAGGGGTCCAACTATGGCTACACCTTC
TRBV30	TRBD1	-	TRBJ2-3	CAWRGQLDTQYF	TGTGCCTGGAGGGGACAGCTAGATACGCAGTATTTT
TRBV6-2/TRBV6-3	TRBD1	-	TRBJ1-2	CASSDRVDYGYTF	TGTGCCAGCAGTGACAGGGTCGACTATGGCTACACCTTC
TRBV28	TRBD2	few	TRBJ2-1	CASSLPFTSANEQFF	TGTGCCAGCAGTCTACCCTTCACTAGCGCCAATGAGCAGTTCTTC
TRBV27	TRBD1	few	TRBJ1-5	CASSSRGQNQPQHF	TGTGCCAGCAGTTCCAGGGGGCAGAATCAGCCCCAGCATTTT
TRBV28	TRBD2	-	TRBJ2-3	CASTPGGGRDSTQYF	TGTGCCAGCACCCCGGGGGGAGGGCGTGATAGTACGCAGTATTTT
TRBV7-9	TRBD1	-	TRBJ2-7	CASSSGTGYEQYF	TGTGCCAGCAGCTCCGGGACAGGCTACGAGCAGTACTTC